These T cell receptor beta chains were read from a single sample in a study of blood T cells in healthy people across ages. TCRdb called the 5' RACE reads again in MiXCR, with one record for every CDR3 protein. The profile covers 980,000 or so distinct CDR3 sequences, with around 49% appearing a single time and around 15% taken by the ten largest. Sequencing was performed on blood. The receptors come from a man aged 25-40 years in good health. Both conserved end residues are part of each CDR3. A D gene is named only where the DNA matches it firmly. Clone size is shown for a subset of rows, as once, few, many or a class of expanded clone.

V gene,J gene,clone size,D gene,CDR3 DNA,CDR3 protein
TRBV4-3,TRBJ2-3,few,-,TGCGCCAGCAGACAGGGACTACTCCCTAGCACAGATACGCAGTATTTT,CASRQGLLPSTDTQYF
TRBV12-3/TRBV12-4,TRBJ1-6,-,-,TGTGCCAGCAGTTTTGGGGGCGGTTCACCCCTCCACTTT,CASSFGGGSPLHF
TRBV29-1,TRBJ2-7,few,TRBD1,TGCAGCGTTGAAGAAACCGGACAGGGGTACGAGCAGTACTTC,CSVEETGQGYEQYF
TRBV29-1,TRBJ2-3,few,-,TGCAGCGTTGGGACAGAAGCCACAGATACGCAGTATTTT,CSVGTEATDTQYF
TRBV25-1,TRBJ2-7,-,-,TGTGCCAGCAGTGAAGAAGGCGGGGTAGTCTACGAGCAGTACTTC,CASSEEGGVVYEQYF
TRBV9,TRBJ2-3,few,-,TGTGCCAGCAGCGCACTACAAGATACGCAGTATTTT,CASSALQDTQYF
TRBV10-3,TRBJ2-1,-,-,TGTGCCATCATGAGACAGACCTACAATGAGCAGTTCTTC,CAIMRQTYNEQFF
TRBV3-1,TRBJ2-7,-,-,TGTGCCAGCAGAGACGGCGTTACCTACGAGCAGTACTTC,CASRDGVTYEQYF
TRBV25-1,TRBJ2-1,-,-,TGTGCCAGCAGTGATTTAAGGCAGGGGAGTGAGCAGTTCTTC,CASSDLRQGSEQFF
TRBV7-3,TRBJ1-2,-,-,TGTGCCAGCAGCTTAGGGGGCAGTGCGAACTATGGCTACACCTTC,CASSLGGSANYGYTF
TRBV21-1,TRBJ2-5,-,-,TGTGCCGGTTCCGGGACAGGGAACCAAGAGACCCAGTACTTC,CAGSGTGNQETQYF
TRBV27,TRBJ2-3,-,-,TGTGCCAGCAGTTTAGGTGTTTCGATAGATACGCAGTATTTT,CASSLGVSIDTQYF
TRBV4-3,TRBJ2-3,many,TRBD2,TGCGCCAGCAGCCCTAGCGGGGGGGCGTTGGCAGATACGCAGTATTTT,CASSPSGGALADTQYF
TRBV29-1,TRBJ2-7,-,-,TGCAGCGGGAGGACAGACTACGAGCAGTACTTC,CSGRTDYEQYF